This passage covers 30 T cell receptor beta chains from one sample sequenced in a study of T cells in Graves' hyperthyroidism and ophthalmopathy. The CDR3 regions of TCR beta were amplified from RNA transcripts. First-round RT-PCR with HTBI primers amplified the TCR CDR3 region. One entry per CDR3 protein, called by TCRdb with MiXCR from the multiplex PCR reads. The data hold under 650,000 distinct CDR3 sequences, with 15% to 20% observed a single time. Sequencing was carried out using blood. Receptor source: a woman younger than 45 with Graves' hyperthyroidism.

This clonotype appeared many times. V gene TRBV2 combines with J gene TRBJ2-1, with TRBD1 as a possible D gene (5 bases). V shed 2 bases and J shed 8 bases, with 16 bases lying between them. CDR1 and CDR2 from the germline V gene are SNHLY and FYNNEI. This CDR3 spans 15 amino acids. In DNA form, the CDR3 reads TGTGCCAGCAGTGAATTGGGGCCTGAAGGCCATGAGCAGTTCTTC. This sequence encodes CASSELGPEGHEQFF.

This clonotype was found many times. The chain joins TRBV20-1 to TRBJ1-2, with 8 bases matching TRBD1. CDR1 DFQATT and CDR2 SNEGSKA come from the germline V gene (reference sequence). CDR3 length equals 13 residues. V trimming: 1 base; J trimming: 8 bases; junction bases outside the gene matches: 6. CDR3 coding DNA: TGCAGTGCTAGAGTGGAGACAGGGGTCGGCTACACCTTC. Translating gives CSARVETGVGYTF.

Only a few counts were recorded for this clonotype. The J gene is TRBJ2-3, the V gene TRBV20-1, with D unresolved. This CDR3 has 13 residues. Germline V gene sequence: CDR1 DFQATT, CDR2 SNEGSKA (reference sequence). V shed 4 bases and J shed 4 bases, with 12 bases lying between them. DNA of the CDR3: TGCAGTGCTATCCATCAATACGCAGATACGCAGTATTTT. This codes for CSAIHQYADTQYF.

The V call is TRBV18, the J call TRBJ2-7; D gene uncertain. From germline, CDR1 is KGHSH and CDR2 LQKENI. The ends were cut back, 0 bases at V and 5 bases at J, with 14 bases in the middle. The length of the CDR3 is 15 residues. CDR3 in amino acids: CASSPPPPSRNEQYF. Written as DNA, the CDR3 is TGTGCCAGCTCACCACCCCCTCCTAGTAGAAACGAGCAGTACTTC. Filled out from reference TRBV18 and TRBJ2-7, the complete variable domain reads NAGVMQNPRHLVRRRGQEARLRCSPMKGHSHVYWYRQLPEEGLKFMVYLQKENIIDESGMPKERFSAEFPKEGPSILRIQQVVRGDSAAYFCASSPPPPSRNEQYFGPGTRLTVT.

The CDR3 coding sequence is TGTGCCAGCAGTGAGTTGCGGGGGGCCAACGTCCTGACTTTC. Its translation is CASSELRGANVLTF. The chain recombines TRBV9 with TRBJ2-6, with D unresolved. The germline V and J ends were trimmed by 5 bases and 4 bases, with 10 bases remaining between them. The germline gives CDR1 SGDLS, CDR2 YYNGEE. This CDR3 contains 14 residues. Together with reference TRBV9 and TRBJ2-6, the CDR3 gives the full variable domain: DSGVTQTPKHLITATGQRVTLRCSPRSGDLSVYWYQQSLDQGLQFLIQYYNGEERAKGNILERFSAQQFPDLHSELNLSSLELGDSALYFCASSELRGANVLTFGAGSRLTVL.

This clonotype was picked up many times. This rearrangement joins TRBV28 to TRBJ2-7, with D unresolved. This CDR3 spans 14 amino acids. The germline gives CDR1 MDHEN, CDR2 SYDVKM. V lost 7 bases, J lost 0 bases, and 13 bases lay in between. CDR3 residues: CASNTYFHSYEQYF. The CDR3, as DNA: TGTGCCAGCAACACCTACTTCCACTCCTACGAGCAGTACTTC.

This clonotype was observed at least ten times. The chain links TRBV5-1 to TRBJ2-7, with D possibly matching TRBD1 (5 bases). The CDR3 has 13 residues. CDR1 is SGHRS and CDR2 is YFSETQ in the germline V gene. V was pared by 5 bases and J by 2 bases, with 11 bases between. The CDR3 is CASSGREPYEQYF. Here the CDR3 DNA reads TGCGCCAGCAGTGGCAGGGAACCCTACGAGCAGTACTTC.

In this sample, this clonotype turned up many times. The genes are TRBV20-1 and TRBJ1-2, with D possibly matching TRBD1 (5 bases). The V and J ends lost 0 bases and 8 bases respectively, with 16 bases between them. The CDR3 spans 14 residues. The V gene's germline CDR1 is DFQATT and CDR2 SNEGSKA (reference sequence). The CDR3 is CSARDPFRVRGYTF. The DNA of the CDR3 is TGCAGTGCTAGAGACCCGTTCAGGGTACGAGGCTACACCTTC.

This clonotype has only one observation. The rearrangement joins TRBV19 to TRBJ1-5; TRBD1 is a possible D gene (5 bases). The CDR3 extends over 14 amino acids. Trimming removed 9 bases at V and 1 base at J, with 13 bases between. CDR1 LNHDA and CDR2 SQIVND come from the germline V gene (reference sequence). The CDR3 region has the DNA TGTGCCAGGCTGGGGGGTCGGAGCAATCAGCCCCAGCATTTT. This codes for CARLGGRSNQPQHF.

The J gene is TRBJ2-1, the V gene TRBV28; 9 bases match TRBD2. Germline CDR1 reads MDHEN; CDR2 reads SYDVKM. The CDR3 has 18 amino acids. V lost 4 bases to trimming and J lost 6 bases; unmatched junction nucleotides: 16. The CDR3 DNA reads TGTGCCAGCAGTTCCCTCCAGAGGGGCGGGAGGGAAGGCAATGAGCAGTTCTTC. Its protein product is CASSSLQRGGREGNEQFF.

The V call is TRBV20-1, the J call TRBJ2-6; no clear D gene. The germline gives CDR1 DFQATT, CDR2 SNEGSKA (reference sequence). This CDR3 has 14 amino acids. V dropped 1 base and J dropped 4 bases, with 8 bases sitting between them. Written as DNA, the CDR3 is TGCAGTGCTAGAGTCTCAGCAGGGGCCAACGTCCTGACTTTC. As protein: CSARVSAGANVLTF.

Ten or more counts support this clonotype. The chain combines TRBV12-3 or TRBV12-4 with TRBJ2-1, with D uncertain. The CDR3 is made up of 12 amino acids. V lost 4 bases to trimming and J lost 9 bases, with 10 bases between them. CDR3 nucleotides: TGTGCCAGCAGTTGGGTGGTAGGTGAGCAGTTCTTC. Translating it yields CASSWVVGEQFF.

There are many counts of this clonotype. The rearrangement uses TRBV7-3 and TRBJ2-7; 9 bases line up with TRBD2. This CDR3 spans 14 amino acids. Germline V lookup: CDR1 SGHTA, CDR2 FQGTGA. J gave up 5 bases and V 1 base, and 3 bases lay outside the gene matches. The CDR3 protein is CASSLRAGGDEQYF. The CDR3 DNA reads TGTGCCAGCAGCTTAAGAGCGGGAGGAGACGAGCAGTACTTC.

In this sample, this clonotype turned up many times. V is TRBV27 and J is TRBJ1-1, with a possible D match to TRBD1 (6 bases). CDR3 length equals 16 residues. Germline V lookup: CDR1 MNHEY, CDR2 SMNVEV (reference sequence). V gave up 2 bases and J gave up 3 bases, with 16 bases separating them. CDR3 coding DNA: TGTGCCAGCAGTTTAGAATGGGGGCGGGGGGACACTGAAGCTTTCTTT. Protein: CASSLEWGRGDTEAFF.

V usage is TRBV7-3 and J usage is TRBJ2-2; D remains ambiguous. Trimming removed 3 bases at V and 6 bases at J, with 8 bases between. The germline CDR1 and CDR2 sequences are SGHTA and FQGTGA. The CDR3 is 13 residues long. CDR3 DNA sequence: TGTGCCAGCAGCTTGTTTCAGGCCGGGGAGCTGTTTTTT. This translates into CASSLFQAGELFF.

The count of this clonotype is one. J is TRBJ1-6 and V is TRBV10-1; TRBD1 matches at 8 bases. The CDR3 runs to 16 residues. After removal of 3 bases from V and 7 bases from J, the junction contained 8 bases not matched to a gene. Germline CDR1 WNHNN, CDR2 SYGVQD (reference sequence). CDR3 in DNA: TGCGCCAGCAGTGACTCCCGACAGGGGTTGAATTCACCCCTCCACTTT. This translates into CASSDSRQGLNSPLHF.

The genes are TRBV20-1 and TRBJ2-3; D is ambiguous. Trimming took 2 bases from V and 10 from J, leaving 13 bases between them. CDR3 size: 12 residues. Germline CDR1 is DFQATT and CDR2 is SNEGSKA (reference sequence). The CDR3 loop is CSARPFQSAQYF. The DNA of the CDR3 is TGCAGTGCTAGACCATTCCAAAGCGCGCAGTATTTT.

The chain joins TRBV11-1 to TRBJ2-2, with D possibly matching TRBD2 (6 bases). CDR3 length: 14 residues. Germline CDR1 is SGHAT and CDR2 is FQDESV (reference sequence). The ends were cut back, 2 bases at V and 6 bases at J, with 10 bases in the middle. The CDR3 region has the DNA TGTGCCAGCAGCTTAATTCGCGGGGCCGGGGAGCTGTTTTTT. Translated, it gives CASSLIRGAGELFF.

This clonotype has ten or more counts. The chain combines TRBV2 with TRBJ1-2, with 8 bases matching TRBD1. Trimming at V came to 2 bases and at J to 7 bases, leaving 3 bases not matched to a gene. Germline loops: CDR1 SNHLY, CDR2 FYNNEI. This CDR3 is 13 amino acids long. Here the CDR3 reads CASSEQGASGYTF. CDR3 DNA: TGTGCCAGCAGTGAACAGGGGGCGAGTGGCTACACCTTC.

The table lists this clonotype with a few counts. This chain's CDR3 is CASGPTGYNEQFF. As DNA, the CDR3 is TGTGCCAGCGGCCCGACAGGGTACAATGAGCAGTTCTTC. The chain employs TRBV6-1 and TRBJ2-1, with 7 bases that match TRBD1. The CDR3 sequence is 13 residues long. The V segment lost 8 bases and the J segment 4 bases; nucleotides outside the gene matches: 5. Germline lookup yields CDR1 MNHNS and CDR2 SASEGT.

The chain couples TRBV19 to TRBJ1-1; D is uncertain. The CDR3 extends over 13 amino acids. Per germline, CDR1 LNHDA and CDR2 SQIVND (reference sequence). The ends were cut back, 2 bases at V and 3 bases at J, with 7 bases in the middle. In DNA, the CDR3 is TGTGCCAGTAGTATATTTGGGGACACTGAAGCTTTCTTT. Its protein product is CASSIFGDTEAFF.

There are many counts of this clonotype. The chain couples TRBV6-1 to TRBJ1-5; D call uncertain. The V end lost 6 bases, the J end lost 1 base, and 19 bases lay between the germline ends. Germline CDR1 and CDR2: MNHNS and SASEGT. The CDR3 length is 17 residues. This CDR3 is CASRAGAGSRSNQPQHF. CDR3 DNA sequence: TGTGCCAGCAGAGCCGGAGCGGGGAGCCGCAGCAATCAGCCCCAGCATTTT.

The chain's CDR3 is CASRTESSYEQYF. The CDR3 DNA follows: TGTGCCAGCAGGACCGAGTCCTCTTACGAGCAGTACTTC. The chain couples TRBV5-4 to TRBJ2-7; D unclear. This CDR3 has 13 amino acids. V lost 5 bases to trimming and J lost 4 bases, with 13 bases between them. Germline lookup yields CDR1 SGHNT and CDR2 YYREEE (reference sequence).

In this sample, this clonotype turned up a few times. The rearrangement links TRBV18 to TRBJ2-5; D uncertain. This CDR3 is built from 14 residues. Looked up from germline, CDR1 is KGHSH and CDR2 is LQKENI. V shed 2 bases and J shed 3 bases, with 10 bases lying between them. The DNA of the CDR3 is TGTGCCAGCTCACCAGGCCAGTTTAAAGAGACCCAGTACTTC. As protein: CASSPGQFKETQYF.

This clonotype was observed at least ten times. This chain's CDR3 is CAWRGRGGSYNEQFF. The CDR3 nucleotides are TGTGCCTGGAGGGGAAGGGGGGGCTCCTACAATGAGCAGTTCTTC. The chain recombines TRBV30 with TRBJ2-1, with D maybe TRBD2 (7 bases). The CDR3 covers 15 residues. Trimming pared 3 bases from V and 0 bases from J, leaving 12 bases between. Looked up from germline, CDR1 is GTSNPN and CDR2 is SVGIG (reference sequence).

This clonotype was observed at least ten times. The V call is TRBV2, the J call TRBJ2-3; D remains ambiguous. The CDR3 totals 14 residues. Germline CDR1 reads SNHLY; CDR2 reads FYNNEI. The V end was cut by 7 bases, the J end by 0 bases, with 11 bases between. The CDR3 here is CASKPGASTDTQYF. As DNA, the CDR3 is TGTGCCAGCAAACCCGGTGCTAGCACAGATACGCAGTATTTT.

This clonotype was seen ten or more times. The chain uses TRBV27 and TRBJ1-5; 8 bases agree with TRBD1. Germline CDR1 MNHEY, CDR2 SMNVEV (reference sequence). The junction had 7 bases not matched to a gene; V was cut back by 6 bases and J by 0 bases. The CDR3 sequence is 16 residues long. The CDR3 sequence: CASRPQGAGSNQPQHF. The CDR3 bases are TGTGCCAGCAGGCCTCAGGGGGCGGGTAGCAATCAGCCCCAGCATTTT.

This clonotype was recorded many times. The chain uses TRBV7-2 and TRBJ2-1, with 7 bases fitting TRBD1. The length of the CDR3 is 15 residues. The J segment lost 7 bases and the V segment lost 0 bases, leaving 6 bases of the junction unmatched. Germline V CDR1 and CDR2: SGHTA, FQGNSA. CDR3 coding DNA: TGTGCCAGCAGCTTAGCCGGGGACAGTAGAAATGAGCAGTTCTTC. Residues: CASSLAGDSRNEQFF.

The chain is built from TRBV6-1 and TRBJ2-7; D is unresolved. CDR1 is MNHNS, CDR2 SASEGT, per germline. CDR3 length equals 13 residues. The ends were cut back, 5 bases at V and 8 bases at J, with 16 bases in the middle. This chain's CDR3 is CASSSRSPVKQYF. DNA for the CDR3: TGTGCCAGCAGTTCTAGGTCCCCTGTTAAGCAGTACTTC.

This clonotype was observed many times. This rearrangement joins TRBV27 to TRBJ2-7, with 11 positions matching TRBD1. Germline values: CDR1 MNHEY, CDR2 SMNVEV (reference sequence). The CDR3 contains 13 residues. The J segment lost 7 bases and the V segment lost 6 bases, leaving 5 bases of the junction unmatched. The CDR3 loop reads CASSGQGAWEQYF. CDR3 bases: TGTGCCAGCAGCGGACAGGGGGCATGGGAGCAGTACTTC.